Listed below are T cell receptor beta chains from one sample, sequenced in a study of Graves' ophthalmopathy and Graves' hyperthyroidism. TCRdb passed the multiplex PCR reads through MiXCR, listing each CDR3 protein once. Found here are about 740,000 distinct CDR3 sequences, roughly two fifths of them singletons; the top ten hold approximately 43%. The source material was peripheral blood. The receptor set was obtained from an adult man with Graves' ophthalmopathy. CDR3s include the opening cysteine and the closing phenylalanine or tryptophan. The order of the fields is V gene, D gene, J gene, clone size, CDR3 DNA, CDR3 protein. The D gene is left open where the match is weak. Not every row has a clone size; where given, it reads once, few, many or a size class.

v_call: TRBV29-1
d_call: NA
j_call: TRBJ1-2
clone_size: many
cdr3_nt: TGCAGCGTTGTGGGCAGAACTAACTATGGCTACACCTTC
cdr3_aa: CSVVGRTNYGYTF

v_call: TRBV20-1
d_call: TRBD2
j_call: TRBJ2-7
clone_size: few
cdr3_nt: TGCAGTGCTCCCTTAGCGGGAGATGCCGCCTACGAGCAGTACTTC
cdr3_aa: CSAPLAGDAAYEQYF

v_call: TRBV25-1
d_call: TRBD2
j_call: TRBJ2-2
clone_size: NA
cdr3_nt: TGTGCCAGCAGTCTAGCTAGCGGGGGGCCTACGAACACCGGGGAGCTGTTTTTT
cdr3_aa: CASSLASGGPTNTGELFF

v_call: TRBV10-2
d_call: TRBD1
j_call: TRBJ1-3
clone_size: NA
cdr3_nt: TGTGCCAGCAGCGAAATGGACAGGGCTGGAAACGCCATATATTTT
cdr3_aa: CASSEMDRAGNAIYF

v_call: TRBV19
d_call: TRBD1
j_call: TRBJ1-2
clone_size: many
cdr3_nt: TGTGCCAGTAGTACGAGGGGTACAGGGGTCTCCAACTATGGCTACACCTTC
cdr3_aa: CASSTRGTGVSNYGYTF

v_call: TRBV7-6
d_call: NA
j_call: TRBJ1-1
clone_size: NA
cdr3_nt: TGTGCCAGCTTTGGGAGGAACACTGAAGCTTTCTTT
cdr3_aa: CASFGRNTEAFF

v_call: TRBV7-2
d_call: NA
j_call: TRBJ1-3
clone_size: many
cdr3_nt: TGTGCCAGCAGCCAGCTAGGCTCTGGAAACACCATATATTTT
cdr3_aa: CASSQLGSGNTIYF

v_call: TRBV25-1
d_call: NA
j_call: TRBJ1-2
clone_size: medium-sized
cdr3_nt: TGTGCCAGCAGTGATTTGGAGGGTGGCTACACCTTC
cdr3_aa: CASSDLEGGYTF

v_call: TRBV7-9
d_call: NA
j_call: TRBJ1-1
clone_size: NA
cdr3_nt: TGTGCCAGCAGTTCTCCCCCCGGGGGGAACACTGAAGCTTTCTTT
cdr3_aa: CASSSPPGGNTEAFF

v_call: TRBV20-1
d_call: NA
j_call: TRBJ1-1
clone_size: once
cdr3_nt: TGCAGTGCTAGCAGGGGCTCCTTT
cdr3_aa: CSASRGSF

v_call: TRBV6-7
d_call: TRBD2
j_call: TRBJ2-5
clone_size: NA
cdr3_nt: TGTGCCAGCAGTTACTTCCACCCTGAGACTAGCGCGGAGACCCAGTACTTC
cdr3_aa: CASSYFHPETSAETQYF

v_call: TRBV7-6
d_call: NA
j_call: TRBJ2-7
clone_size: many
cdr3_nt: TGTGCCAGCAGCTTAACCGCCCAGGGGGAGCAGTACTTC
cdr3_aa: CASSLTAQGEQYF

v_call: TRBV10-3
d_call: TRBD2
j_call: TRBJ2-7
clone_size: NA
cdr3_nt: TGTGCCATCAGACTAGCGGGGACCTACGAGCAGTACTTC
cdr3_aa: CAIRLAGTYEQYF

v_call: TRBV10-2
d_call: NA
j_call: TRBJ1-5
clone_size: NA
cdr3_nt: TGCGCCAGCAGTGAGAACCTCGCTAGCGGGTACGAGCAGCATTTT
cdr3_aa: CASSENLASGYEQHF

v_call: TRBV20-1
d_call: TRBD1
j_call: TRBJ2-7
clone_size: few
cdr3_nt: TGCAGTGCTAGAAGGACAGGGGGGATGAACGAGCAGTACTTC
cdr3_aa: CSARRTGGMNEQYF

v_call: TRBV2
d_call: NA
j_call: TRBJ2-7
clone_size: many
cdr3_nt: TGTGCCAGCAGTCTCCCGGGATTCAGCTCCTACGAGCAGTACTTC
cdr3_aa: CASSLPGFSSYEQYF

v_call: TRBV10-3
d_call: NA
j_call: TRBJ1-3
clone_size: few
cdr3_nt: TGTGCCAGCAGTTGGACGGCAAGCTCTGGAAACACCATATATTTT
cdr3_aa: CASSWTASSGNTIYF

v_call: TRBV7-9
d_call: NA
j_call: TRBJ2-2
clone_size: NA
cdr3_nt: TGTGCCAGCTCACCCGGGACGGCTAGAAACACCGGGGAGCTGTTTTTT
cdr3_aa: CASSPGTARNTGELFF

v_call: TRBV7-9
d_call: NA
j_call: TRBJ2-7
clone_size: many
cdr3_nt: TGTGCCAGCAGCTTAAGTGGGGCGCACGAGCAGTACTTC
cdr3_aa: CASSLSGAHEQYF

v_call: TRBV9
d_call: NA
j_call: TRBJ1-6
clone_size: few
cdr3_nt: TGTGCCAGCAGCCGCCTCCCGAAGGAATCACCCCTCCACTTT
cdr3_aa: CASSRLPKESPLHF

v_call: TRBV28
d_call: TRBD1
j_call: TRBJ1-5
clone_size: NA
cdr3_nt: TGTGCCAGCAGTGCACCCCCGGGACAGGACCAAGATAGCAATCAGCCCCAGCATTTT
cdr3_aa: CASSAPPGQDQDSNQPQHF

v_call: TRBV28
d_call: NA
j_call: TRBJ1-5
clone_size: NA
cdr3_nt: TGTGCCAGCAGGATACCGGGACCCAATCAGCCCCAGCATTTT
cdr3_aa: CASRIPGPNQPQHF

v_call: TRBV2
d_call: NA
j_call: TRBJ2-3
clone_size: once
cdr3_nt: TGTGCCAGCAGTAGACAGTACACAGATACGCAGTATTTT
cdr3_aa: CASSRQYTDTQYF

v_call: TRBV10-1
d_call: TRBD2
j_call: TRBJ2-7
clone_size: NA
cdr3_nt: TGCGCCAGCAGTGAGTGCGGGGGGCCCTACGAGCAGTACTTC
cdr3_aa: CASSECGGPYEQYF

v_call: TRBV20-1
d_call: TRBD1
j_call: TRBJ2-5
clone_size: NA
cdr3_nt: TGCAGTGCTCCGGACCCAAACAGGGGGCCCCAAGAGACCCAGTACTTC
cdr3_aa: CSAPDPNRGPQETQYF

v_call: TRBV4-2
d_call: NA
j_call: TRBJ2-7
clone_size: NA
cdr3_nt: TGTGCCAGCAGCCAAGGGGGAAAGGTCCCCTACGAGCAGTACTTC
cdr3_aa: CASSQGGKVPYEQYF

v_call: TRBV7-2
d_call: NA
j_call: TRBJ1-1
clone_size: many
cdr3_nt: TGTGCCAGCAGCGTAACTGGGGGTAGCACTGAAGCTTTCTTT
cdr3_aa: CASSVTGGSTEAFF

v_call: TRBV29-1
d_call: NA
j_call: TRBJ1-5
clone_size: NA
cdr3_nt: TGCAGCTTAGGAGGGGCGTACAATCAGCCCCAGCATTTT
cdr3_aa: CSLGGAYNQPQHF

v_call: TRBV10-3
d_call: TRBD2
j_call: TRBJ2-1
clone_size: NA
cdr3_nt: TGTGCCATCAGCGAACCCACGGGACTATCGACTGGTGAGCAGTTCTTC
cdr3_aa: CAISEPTGLSTGEQFF

v_call: TRBV7-9
d_call: TRBD1
j_call: TRBJ2-7
clone_size: few
cdr3_nt: TGTGCCAGCAGACCTACAGGGGGAGCCTACGAGCAGTACTTC
cdr3_aa: CASRPTGGAYEQYF

v_call: TRBV20-1
d_call: NA
j_call: TRBJ2-5
clone_size: NA
cdr3_nt: TGCAGTGCTAGGTCTGGGTCGGACGAGACCCAGTACTTC
cdr3_aa: CSARSGSDETQYF

v_call: TRBV2
d_call: NA
j_call: TRBJ2-5
clone_size: few
cdr3_nt: TGTGCCAGCAGTTACGAGGGGCCCGAGACCCAGTACTTC
cdr3_aa: CASSYEGPETQYF

v_call: TRBV29-1
d_call: TRBD1
j_call: TRBJ2-7
clone_size: NA
cdr3_nt: TGTAGCGTTATACCGGAACAGGGGGCTTACGAGCAGTACTTC
cdr3_aa: CSVIPEQGAYEQYF

v_call: TRBV25-1
d_call: TRBD1
j_call: TRBJ2-2
clone_size: NA
cdr3_nt: TGTGCCAGCAGCTTGGGTCTATGGAGGCAGGGGGCTCGCACCGGGGAGCTGTTTTTT
cdr3_aa: CASSLGLWRQGARTGELFF